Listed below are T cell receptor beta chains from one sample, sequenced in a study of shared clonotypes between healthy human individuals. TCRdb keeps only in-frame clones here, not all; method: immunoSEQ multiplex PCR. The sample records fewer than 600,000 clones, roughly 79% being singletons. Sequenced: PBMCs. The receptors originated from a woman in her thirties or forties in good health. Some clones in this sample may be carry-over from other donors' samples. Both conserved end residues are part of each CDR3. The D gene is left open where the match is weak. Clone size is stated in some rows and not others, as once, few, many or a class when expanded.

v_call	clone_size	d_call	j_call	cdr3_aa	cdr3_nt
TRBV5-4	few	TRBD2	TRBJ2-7	CASSLELAGNEQYF	TGTGCCAGCAGCTTGGAGCTAGCGGGAAACGAGCAGTACTTC
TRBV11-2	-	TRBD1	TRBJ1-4	CASSLDLAQGQEKLFF	TGTGCCAGCAGCTTAGATTTGGCGCAGGGACAGGAAAAACTGTTTTTT
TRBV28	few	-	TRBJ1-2	CASSPGRDYGYTF	TGTGCCAGCAGTCCTGGCCGGGACTATGGCTACACCTTC
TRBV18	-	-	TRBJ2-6	CASSPPGRAGANVLTF	TGTGCCAGCTCACCACCTGGACGAGCTGGGGCCAACGTCCTGACTTTC
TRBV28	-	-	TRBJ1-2	CASRLGGPASYGGYTF	TGTGCCAGCAGACTGGGGGGACCGGCGTCTTATGGCGGCTACACCTTC
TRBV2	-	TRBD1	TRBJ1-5	CASSSLTGGYQPQHF	TGTGCCAGCAGCTCCTTGACAGGGGGTTATCAGCCCCAGCATTTT
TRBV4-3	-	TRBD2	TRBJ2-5	CASSQVGGGVGETQYF	TGCGCCAGCAGCCAAGTGGGCGGGGGAGTGGGAGAGACCCAGTACTTC
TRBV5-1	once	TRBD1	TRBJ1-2	CASTRDSNYGYTF	TGCGCCAGCACCAGGGACAGTAACTATGGCTACACCTTC
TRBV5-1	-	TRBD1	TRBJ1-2	CASGTGDYGYTF	TGCGCCTCCGGGACAGGGGACTATGGCTACACCTTC
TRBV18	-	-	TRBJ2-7	CASSPFAGDIPYEQYF	TGTGCCAGCTCACCATTCGCAGGGGACATTCCCTACGAGCAGTACTTC
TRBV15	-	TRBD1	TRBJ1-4	CATSKGQGDNEKLFF	TGTGCCACCAGCAAGGGACAGGGAGACAATGAAAAACTGTTTTTT
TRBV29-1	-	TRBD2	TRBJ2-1	CSVEDLRLGGSPYNDQFF	TGCAGCGTTGAAGATCTTCGGTTGGGCGGGAGTCCGTATAATGACCAGTTCTTC
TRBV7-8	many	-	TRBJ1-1	CASSFLNTEAFF	TGTGCCAGCAGCTTTTTAAACACTGAAGCTTTCTTT